This note documents a single T cell receptor beta chain sequence. The germline gives CDR1 KGHDR, CDR2 SFDVKD. CDR3 length equals 11 residues. Per TCR library, 3500 ng of total RNA was used. Eight separate reactions per sample yielded the cDNA. With about 15 and 9 cycles respectively, two nested PCRs were carried out on TCRalpha and TCRbeta cDNA. TCRdb derives one entry per CDR3 protein from the 5' RACE reads, leaving out DNA. Its clone listing holds 300,000 to 350,000 distinct CDR3 sequences. The sample comes from a study of monozygotic twins with inflammatory bowel disease. The sequencing sample was made of blood. V is TRBV24-1 and J is TRBJ1-2. This sequence was found in a human donor with ulcerative colitis or Crohn's disease, or a healthy co-twin of an affected twin (not recorded which). The CDR3 sequence: CATSDSYGYTF.